The clone carrying this T cell receptor (beta chain) was detected only once. Other nucleotide sequences from this sample produce the same CDR3. V gave up 0 bases and J gave up 6 bases, with 9 bases separating them. Germline loops: CDR1 SGDLS, CDR2 YYNGEE. The CDR3 consists of 14 residues. These data originate in a study of blood T cell repertoires in COVID-19. The repertoire was sequenced with immunoSEQ multiplex PCR; TCRdb's copy has only in-frame clones and lacks some. The table lists over 100,000 clones, around four fifths of them singletons. The chain has TRBV9 and TRBJ1-4, with D uncertain. Sequencing was carried out using peripheral blood. The source is a woman in her 70s with acute or convalescent COVID-19. The CDR3 loop is CASSVGGVDEKLFF. In DNA, the CDR3 is TGTGCCAGCAGCGTAGGGGGAGTTGATGAAAAACTGTTTTTT. Drawing the rest from reference TRBV9 and TRBJ1-4, the complete variable domain is DSGVTQTPKHLITATGQRVTLRCSPRSGDLSVYWYQQSLDQGLQFLIQYYNGEERAKGNILERFSAQQFPDLHSELNLSSLELGDSALYFCASSVGGVDEKLFFGSGTQLSVL.